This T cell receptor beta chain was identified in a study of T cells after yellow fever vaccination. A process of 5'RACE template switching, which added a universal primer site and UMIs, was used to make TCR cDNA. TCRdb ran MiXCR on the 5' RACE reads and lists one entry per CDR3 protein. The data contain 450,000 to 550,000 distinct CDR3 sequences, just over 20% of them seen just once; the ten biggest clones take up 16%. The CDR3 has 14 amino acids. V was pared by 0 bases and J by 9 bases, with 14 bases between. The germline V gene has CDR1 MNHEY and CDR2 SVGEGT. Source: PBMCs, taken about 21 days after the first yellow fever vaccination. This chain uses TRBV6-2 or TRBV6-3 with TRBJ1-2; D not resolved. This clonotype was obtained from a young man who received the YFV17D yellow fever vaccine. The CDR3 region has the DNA TGTGCCAGCAGTTACTCCGACATCTATGGTCGCTACACCTTC. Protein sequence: CASSYSDIYGRYTF.